The 21 T cell receptor beta chains given below trace back to one sample, sequenced in a study of T cell responses to AZD1222 COVID-19 vaccine. Profiling relied on immunoSEQ multiplex PCR, and the TCRdb table lists in-frame clones only, not all of them. The table lists 100,000 to 150,000 clones, about 90% of them singletons. Sample: peripheral blood, taken on day 0 of AZD1222 vaccination. Receptors were obtained from an adult in good health.

The table lists this clone with a few counts. The chain employs TRBV9 and TRBJ2-7, with D tentatively TRBD2 (5 bases). Germline-derived CDR1 and CDR2 are SGDLS and YYNGEE. The CDR3 totals 15 residues. V shed 4 bases and J shed 2 bases, with 16 bases lying between them. CDR3 bases: TGTGCCAGCAGCCCCCACGGACTTAACACCTACGAGCAGTACTTC. Amino acid sequence: CASSPHGLNTYEQYF.

V is TRBV27 and J is TRBJ2-7; D is tentatively TRBD1 or TRBD2 (6 bases each). The germline CDR1 and CDR2 sequences are MNHEY and SMNVEV (reference sequence). V was trimmed by 8 bases and J by 3 bases, leaving 11 bases between them. The CDR3 covers 12 residues. The CDR3 DNA sequence: TGTGCCAGCGGAGGGGGTATCTACGAGCAGTACTTC. Protein sequence: CASGGGIYEQYF.

In this sample, this clone turned up a few times. J is TRBJ1-6 and V is TRBV6-1; no clear D gene. Germline CDR1 and CDR2: MNHNS and SASEGT. V lost 2 bases and J lost 0, with 8 bases in between. There are 16 residues in the CDR3. The CDR3 DNA follows: TGTGCCAGCAGTGAATGGAGCCTCTCCTATAATTCACCCCTCCACTTT. Translating gives CASSEWSLSYNSPLHF.

The chain is built from TRBV11-2 and TRBJ1-2; unclear D gene. The CDR3 sequence is 13 residues long. The germline V gene encodes CDR1 SGHAT and CDR2 FQNNGV. Trimming removed 5 bases at V and 4 bases at J, with 11 bases between. The CDR3 loop is CASSINGFYGYTF. DNA for the CDR3: TGTGCCAGCAGCATCAATGGATTCTATGGCTACACCTTC.

The gene calls are TRBV6-5 and TRBJ1-4; D not certain. With 0 bases removed from V and 4 bases from J, the gap between germline ends came to 9 bases. The germline V gene encodes CDR1 MNHEY and CDR2 SVGAGI. This CDR3 contains 15 residues. CDR3 nucleotide sequence: TGTGCCAGCAGTTACTCGTACGGGTTTAATGAAAAACTGTTTTTT. Translated, it gives CASSYSYGFNEKLFF.

The chain's CDR3 is CASTRSWGTEAFF. For the CDR3, the DNA is TGTGCCAGCACCCGGTCATGGGGGACTGAAGCTTTCTTT. The chain is built from TRBV12-3 or TRBV12-4 and TRBJ1-1; possibly TRBD1 for D (5 bases). The CDR3 is 13 residues long. The V end was cut by 7 bases, the J end by 5 bases, with 14 bases between.

This clone appeared a single time. This chain links TRBV7-9 with TRBJ2-5; unclear D gene. The germline V and J ends were trimmed by 5 bases and 5 bases, with 6 bases remaining between them. The CDR3 totals 11 residues. The germline V gene has CDR1 SEHNR and CDR2 FQNEAQ (reference sequence). The CDR3 bases are TGTGCCAGCAGCCATGGGGAGACCCAGTACTTC. Translated: CASSHGETQYF.

V usage is TRBV6-6 and J usage is TRBJ1-2; 9 nucleotides match TRBD1. The germline CDR1 and CDR2 sequences are MNHNY and SVGAGI (reference sequence). The CDR3 spans 15 residues. The V gene end was trimmed by 0 bases and the J gene end by 4 bases; junction bases not matched to a gene: 3. Written as DNA, the CDR3 is TGTGCCAGCAGTTACTCGACGGGACAGGGCTATGGCTACACCTTC. Translated, it gives CASSYSTGQGYGYTF.

This clone was found a few times. This chain connects TRBV28 to TRBJ2-7, with 11 positions matching TRBD2. The V and J ends lost 2 bases and 1 base, in that order; junction bases with no gene match: 4. CDR3 size: 16 residues. Germline CDR1 MDHEN, CDR2 SYDVKM. The CDR3 sequence: CASSLTLAGASYEQYF. The CDR3 DNA is TGTGCCAGCAGTTTAACACTAGCGGGGGCTTCCTACGAGCAGTACTTC. Based on the CDR3 plus reference TRBV28 and TRBJ2-7, the full variable domain is DVKVTQSSRYLVKRTGEKVFLECVQDMDHENMFWYRQDPGLGLRLIYFSYDVKMKEKGDIPEGYSVSREKKERFSLILESASTNQTSMYLCASSLTLAGASYEQYFGPGTRLTVT.

The chain has TRBV5-6 and TRBJ1-1; no clear D. In germline, CDR1 is SGHDT, CDR2 YYEEEE. There are 14 residues in the CDR3. V lost 0 bases to trimming and J lost 1 base, with 7 bases between them. The CDR3 nucleotides read TGTGCCAGCAGCTTGGGTTTAGGGAACACTGAAGCTTTCTTT. Amino acid sequence: CASSLGLGNTEAFF. Filled out from reference TRBV5-6 and TRBJ1-1, the complete variable domain reads DAGVTQSPTHLIKTRGQQVTLRCSPKSGHDTVSWYQQALGQGPQFIFQYYEEEERQRGNFPDRFSGHQFPNYSSELNVNALLLGDSALYLCASSLGLGNTEAFFGQGTRLTVV.

The J gene is TRBJ2-1, the V gene TRBV27; perhaps TRBD1 as D (6 bases). The CDR3 runs 17 residues. Germline CDR1 is MNHEY and CDR2 is SMNVEV (reference sequence). Between the trimmed V and J ends, which lost 0 bases and 15 bases, there was a span of 27 bases. CDR3 region: CASSLSVAEAGAVRRFF. The CDR3 DNA follows: TGTGCCAGCAGTTTATCTGTCGCTGAGGCAGGGGCGGTGCGGCGGTTCTTC.

This chain uses TRBV6-5 with TRBJ1-2; D is uncertain. Germline CDR1 and CDR2: MNHEY and SVGAGI. The CDR3 length is 13 residues. The V gene lost 5 bases and the J gene lost 5 bases, with 12 bases spanning the gap. The CDR3 sequence: CASSPEGWYGYTF. CDR3 nucleotides: TGTGCCAGCAGTCCCGAAGGGTGGTATGGCTACACCTTC.

The rearrangement links TRBV6-5 to TRBJ1-1; maybe TRBD1 (6 bases). The CDR3 totals 14 residues. CDR1 and CDR2 (germline): MNHEY, SVGAGI. Trimming removed 7 bases from V and 7 bases from J, with 19 bases in between. The CDR3 here is CASTALQGLGEAFF. DNA for the CDR3: TGTGCCAGCACCGCTCTACAGGGCTTGGGTGAAGCTTTCTTT.

This clone was detected once. The chain couples TRBV15 to TRBJ2-5; D uncertain. Per germline, CDR1 LNHNV and CDR2 YYDKDF (reference sequence). Trimming shortened V by 0 bases and J by 2 bases, and 13 bases separated the two germline ends. The CDR3 has 16 residues. CDR3: CATSRDRIGRQETQYF. In nucleotides, the CDR3 is TGTGCCACCAGCAGAGATCGGATCGGCAGACAAGAGACCCAGTACTTC.

The chain recombines TRBV6-2 or TRBV6-3 with TRBJ2-3, with 8 bases identical to TRBD2. The CDR3 length is 15 residues. Per the germline V gene, CDR1 is MNHEY and CDR2 is SVGEGT. Trimming took 4 bases from V and 1 from J; bases not matched to a gene: 4. CDR3 DNA: TGTGCCAGCAGTTTTTATAGCGGGGGCACAGATACGCAGTATTTT. It encodes CASSFYSGGTDTQYF.

V gene TRBV6-5 combines with J gene TRBJ2-7; 11 nucleotides match TRBD1. There are 15 residues in the CDR3. CDR1 is MNHEY, CDR2 SVGAGI, per germline. The V and J ends lost 2 bases and 6 bases, in that order; junction bases with no gene match: 6. The CDR3 DNA follows: TGTGCCAGCAGTTACCCCAGGGACAGGGGGGGCGAGCAGTACTTC. It is translated as CASSYPRDRGGEQYF.

This clone was observed a handful of times. V usage is TRBV27 and J usage is TRBJ2-1, with 15 bases that match TRBD2. V gave up 1 base and J gave up 0 bases; unmatched junction bases: 7. Germline values: CDR1 MNHEY, CDR2 SMNVEV (reference sequence). The CDR3 has 20 amino acids. CDR3 DNA: TGTGCCAGCAGTTTATTTGCGGGACTAGCGGGAGGCCACTCCTACAATGAGCAGTTCTTC. It specifies CASSLFAGLAGGHSYNEQFF.

This clone has a handful of counts. The chain has TRBV6-1 and TRBJ2-7; a weak D match, TRBD2 (5 bases). Germline V CDR1 and CDR2: MNHNS, SASEGT. V was trimmed by 4 bases and J by 2 bases, leaving 21 bases between them. The length of the CDR3 is 17 residues. The CDR3 nucleotides are TGTGCCAGCAGTGCTAGCAAGGGCACCTCAAGCCCCTACGAGCAGTACTTC. Its translation is CASSASKGTSSPYEQYF.

This chain joins TRBV27 and TRBJ2-1, with 8 nucleotides matching TRBD2. From germline, CDR1 is MNHEY and CDR2 SMNVEV (reference sequence). The CDR3 length is 13 residues. Trimming at V came to 7 bases and at J to 7 bases, leaving 6 bases not matched to a gene. This chain's CDR3 is CASNRGGINEQFF. DNA for the CDR3: TGTGCCAGCAACCGGGGGGGTATAAATGAGCAGTTCTTC.

The rearrangement joins TRBV5-1 to TRBJ2-3, with D possibly TRBD2 on 5 matching bases. With 4 bases removed from V and 4 bases from J, the gap between germline ends came to 13 bases. CDR3 length equals 14 residues. Germline CDR1 SGHRS, CDR2 YFSETQ. CDR3 residues: CASSPGQRPDTQYF. In DNA, the CDR3 is TGCGCCAGCAGCCCGGGCCAGCGGCCAGATACGCAGTATTTT.

The chain uses TRBV27 and TRBJ2-7; 10 bases are shared with TRBD1. Trimming at V came to 6 bases and at J to 5 bases, leaving 13 bases not matched to a gene. The CDR3 is made up of 16 amino acids. Per germline, CDR1 MNHEY and CDR2 SMNVEV (reference sequence). The CDR3 DNA follows: TGTGCCAGCAGACGAATTGGGACAGGGGCATCGGACGAGCAGTACTTC. The encoded protein is CASRRIGTGASDEQYF.